The rows below give T cell receptor beta chains drawn from one sample of a study of STAT3 mutations in large granular lymphocyte leukemia. The table came from immunoSEQ multiplex PCR; TCRdb's copy has only in-frame clones and leaves some out. The profile covers 1,500 to 2,500 clones, with 67% appearing a single time and about four fifths taken by the ten largest. The sequenced sample was peripheral blood mononuclear cells. The receptor source for this set is a man aged 55 to 69 with T-cell large granular lymphocyte leukemia. Some clones in this sample may be carry-over from other donors' samples. CDR3s include the opening cysteine and the closing phenylalanine or tryptophan. D genes are given only for firm matches. Clone size is shown for a subset of rows, as once, few, many or a class of expanded clone.

d_call	v_call	j_call	clone_size	cdr3_aa	cdr3_nt
TRBD1	TRBV18	TRBJ1-2	-	CASSPRQGAGGYGYTF	TGTGCCAGCTCACCGAGACAGGGTGCGGGCGGCTATGGCTACACCTTC
TRBD1	TRBV6-6	TRBJ2-5	few	CASSYPGQGFETQYF	TGTGCCAGCAGTTACCCCGGACAGGGATTCGAGACCCAGTACTTC
-	TRBV4-2	TRBJ2-7	-	CASSHPTETYEQYF	TGTGCCAGCAGCCACCCGACGGAAACCTACGAGCAGTACTTC
TRBD1	TRBV5-1	TRBJ2-7	-	CASSPDRGNYEQYF	TGCGCCAGCAGTCCCGACAGGGGGAACTACGAGCAGTACTTC
-	TRBV28	TRBJ1-2	-	CASSALRGYTF	TGTGCCAGCAGCGCCCTTAGGGGCTACACCTTC
-	TRBV5-1	TRBJ1-2	-	CASSGNNYGYTF	TGCGCCAGCAGCGGCAACAACTATGGCTACACCTTC
-	TRBV18	TRBJ2-7	-	CASSYEWAGQSYEQYF	TGTGCCAGCTCATACGAATGGGCGGGACAGTCCTACGAGCAGTACTTC
TRBD1	TRBV30	TRBJ2-7	-	CAWSNRWTGGDEQYF	TGTGCCTGGAGCAACAGGTGGACAGGGGGCGACGAGCAGTACTTC
-	TRBV27	TRBJ1-6	few	CASSWEGPSPLHF	TGTGCCAGCAGTTGGGAGGGACCGTCACCCCTCCACTTT
-	TRBV10-1	TRBJ2-7	few	CASTSGPYEQYF	TGCGCCAGCACATCGGGGCCCTACGAGCAGTACTTC
TRBD2	TRBV6-5	TRBJ2-5	-	CASSQQRGWETQYF	TGTGCCAGCAGTCAACAGCGGGGGTGGGAGACCCAGTACTTC
-	TRBV18	TRBJ1-2	once	CASSPRVAAAYGYTF	TGTGCCAGCTCACCAAGGGTGGCCGCAGCCTATGGCTACACCTTC
-	TRBV27	TRBJ2-7	-	CASSLSGYEQYF	TGTGCCAGCAGTTTATCGGGCTACGAGCAGTACTTC
-	TRBV7-9	TRBJ2-3	few	CASSFRDPNTDTQYF	TGTGCCAGCAGCTTCCGGGACCCAAACACAGATACGCAGTATTTT
TRBD2	TRBV5-4	TRBJ2-5	-	CASSLGGGQETQYF	TGTGCCAGCAGCTTAGGCGGGGGCCAAGAGACCCAGTACTTC
-	TRBV25-1	TRBJ1-6	-	CASREGGRNSPLHF	TGTGCCAGCAGAGAGGGAGGCCGGAATTCACCCCTCCACTTT
TRBD1	TRBV5-1	TRBJ1-2	medium-sized	CASSLEGASGYTF	TGCGCCAGCAGCTTGGAGGGGGCCAGTGGCTACACCTTC
TRBD2	TRBV7-2	TRBJ2-7	few	CASAERGSGWEQYF	TGTGCCAGCGCCGAGCGGGGCTCGGGTTGGGAGCAGTACTTC
-	TRBV5-1	TRBJ1-5	-	CASSLTGQGMEPQHF	TGCGCCAGCAGCTTGACGGGACAAGGGATGGAGCCCCAGCATTTT
TRBD1	TRBV5-4	TRBJ2-1	once	CASSPAGTDNNEQFF	TGTGCCAGCAGCCCGGCCGGGACAGACAACAATGAGCAGTTCTTC
-	TRBV6-6	TRBJ1-6	-	CASSYKPGGYNSPLHF	TGTGCCAGCAGTTACAAACCCGGCGGTTATAATTCACCCCTCCACTTT
-	TRBV7-9	TRBJ2-4	-	CASSHPVGPTLAKNIQYF	TGTGCCAGCAGCCATCCGGTGGGTCCAACACTAGCCAAAAACATTCAGTACTTC
-	TRBV30	TRBJ2-5	-	CAWSVALQETQYF	TGTGCCTGGAGTGTAGCTTTACAAGAGACCCAGTACTTC
-	TRBV9	TRBJ1-2	few	CASSVDYRSYYGYTF	TGTGCCAGCAGCGTAGATTACAGAAGCTACTATGGCTACACCTTC
-	TRBV5-1	TRBJ2-5	-	CASSLGAGETQYF	TGCGCCAGCAGCTTGGGTGCCGGGGAGACCCAGTACTTC
-	TRBV7-9	TRBJ2-1	-	CASSVPFGEQFF	TGTGCCAGCAGCGTCCCCTTTGGAGAGCAGTTCTTC
-	TRBV7-9	TRBJ1-2	-	CASSPGQVSNYGYTF	TGTGCCAGCAGCCCAGGACAAGTCTCCAACTATGGCTACACCTTC
-	TRBV29-1	TRBJ1-1	-	CSVFTGQAFF	TGCAGCGTTTTTACAGGCCAAGCTTTCTTT
-	TRBV29-1	TRBJ2-5	-	CSANGAGETQYF	TGCAGCGCTAACGGGGCTGGGGAGACCCAGTACTTC
-	TRBV6-6	TRBJ2-7	-	CASSPSTGNEQYF	TGTGCCAGCAGTCCATCGACAGGAAACGAGCAGTACTTC
-	TRBV18	TRBJ1-5	-	CASSLSPAFGDAQHF	TGTGCCAGCTCCCTTTCTCCAGCGTTCGGTGATGCCCAGCATTTT
-	TRBV7-9	TRBJ1-2	-	CASSPGDVNYGYTF	TGTGCCAGCAGCCCCGGCGACGTTAACTATGGCTACACCTTC
-	TRBV10-3	TRBJ1-5	-	CAIGPGRQPQHF	TGTGCCATCGGCCCTGGACGGCAGCCCCAGCATTTT
-	TRBV9	TRBJ1-3	-	CASSPRLAASGNTIYF	TGTGCCAGCAGCCCCCGCCTCGCCGCTTCTGGAAACACCATATATTTT
-	TRBV27	TRBJ1-6	few	CASSLSQNNSPLHF	TGTGCCAGCAGTTTATCCCAAAATAATTCACCCCTCCACTTT
-	TRBV6-5	TRBJ1-2	hyperexpanded	CASSPHTDGYGYTF	TGTGCCAGCAGCCCCCATACAGACGGCTATGGCTACACCTTC
-	TRBV5-1	TRBJ2-3	-	CASSIEDVSTDTQYF	TGCGCCAGCAGCATAGAAGACGTCAGCACAGATACGCAGTATTTT
-	TRBV9	TRBJ2-6	-	CASSVTGAPGANVLTF	TGTGCCAGCAGCGTTACCGGTGCCCCTGGGGCCAACGTCCTGACTTTC